These 17 T cell receptor beta chains came from one sample sequenced in a study of tumor and adjacent non-tumor tissue in lung cancer. The template was RNA from unsorted bulk tissue. The library came from three nested PCR rounds adapted from ARM-PCR protocols. TCRdb reprocessed the multiplex PCR reads via MiXCR and lists one record per CDR3 protein. The repertoire includes about 93,000 distinct CDR3 sequences, about three fifths of them detected once, and 15% sits in the top ten. Sequences were obtained from lung tumor tissue. Receptor source: a man aged 70-80 years with non-small cell lung cancer.

A remark on this clonotype: This sequence may be a read error, since a much larger clone differs from it by one base. V and J are TRBV6-6 and TRBJ2-1; tentative D call: TRBD1 (6 bases). V lost 0 bases, J lost 0 bases, and 9 bases lay in between. Germline assignment: CDR1 MNHNY and CDR2 SVGAGI (reference sequence). The CDR3 runs to 16 residues. The CDR3 spells CASSYSWGHSYNEQFF. For the CDR3, the DNA is TGTGCCAGCAGTTACTCGTGGGGGCACTCCTACAATGAGCAGTTCTTC.

Details on this clonotype: Possible read error: a much larger clone is one base away. The DNA of the CDR3 is TGTGCCAACAGCTTAGTGGGCCGGGATGAAGCTTTCTTT. It encodes CANSLVGRDEAFF. The chain joins TRBV7-9 to TRBJ1-1; D gene ambiguous. In germline, CDR1 is SEHNR, CDR2 FQNEAQ (reference sequence). The CDR3 covers 13 residues.

The chain couples TRBV7-9 to TRBJ2-3; no firm D call. V was trimmed by 4 bases and J by 15 bases, leaving 29 bases between them. Per the germline V gene, CDR1 is SEHNR and CDR2 is FQNEAQ (reference sequence). This CDR3 comprises 16 residues. The CDR3: CASSSKEVGDTDRQYF. The CDR3 DNA reads as TGTGCCAGCAGCTCAAAGGAAGTCGGTGACACAGATAGGCAATATTTT.

This clonotype was recorded at least ten times. The rearrangement joins TRBV29-1 to TRBJ2-1; the D gene is possibly TRBD1 (5 bases). The CDR3 is made up of 13 amino acids. The V and J ends lost 6 bases and 4 bases respectively, with 13 bases between them. Germline V CDR1 and CDR2: SQVTM, ANQGSEA. The CDR3 sequence is CSVDVGVYNEQFF. In DNA form, the CDR3 reads TGCAGCGTCGACGTAGGGGTATACAATGAGCAGTTCTTC.

This clonotype was counted at least ten times. The chain is built from TRBV4-1 and TRBJ1-1; the match to TRBD1 covers 7 bases. Germline V lookup: CDR1 MGHRA, CDR2 YSYEKL. The ends lost 1 base at V and 5 bases at J; junction bases unmatched: 7. The CDR3 has 15 residues. CDR3 amino acids: CASSQGEGANTEAFF. The DNA of the CDR3 is TGCGCCAGCAGCCAAGGAGAGGGGGCTAATACTGAAGCTTTCTTT.

This chain links TRBV29-1 with TRBJ1-1; D possibly corresponds to TRBD1 (5 bases). CDR3 length equals 13 residues. Between the trimmed V and J ends, which lost 6 bases and 3 bases, there was a span of 14 bases. Germline loops: CDR1 SQVTM, CDR2 ANQGSEA. CDR3 bases: TGCAGCGTCGGGACGAGCCCAGACACTGAAGCTTTCTTT. This sequence encodes CSVGTSPDTEAFF. The whole variable domain, filled in from reference TRBV29-1 and TRBJ1-1, reads SAVISQKPSRDICQRGTSLTIQCQVDSQVTMMFWYRQQPGQSLTLIATANQGSEATYESGFVIDKFPISRPNLTFSTLTVSNMSPEDSSIYLCSVGTSPDTEAFFGQGTRLTVV.

In regard to this clonotype: This sequence may be a read error, since a much larger clone differs from it by one base. The V gene is TRBV30, the J gene TRBJ2-1, with D hard to call. The CDR3 totals 11 residues. Germline-derived CDR1 and CDR2 are GTSNPN and SVGIG (reference sequence). Here the CDR3 DNA reads TGTACCTGGAGCGCGACCGGTGAGCAGTTCTTC. The encoded protein is CTWSATGEQFF.

The chain carries TRBV6-5 and TRBJ2-5; weak D call: TRBD2 (6 bases). The CDR3 spans 13 residues. Germline V gene data show CDR1 as MNHEY and CDR2 as SVGAGI. V lost 9 bases and J lost 5, with 16 bases in between. CDR3 amino acids: CARGTGERETQYF. The CDR3 DNA reads TGTGCCAGAGGGACGGGGGAACGGGAGACCCAGTACTTC.

Concerning this clonotype: Possible read error: a much larger clone is one base away. The V gene is TRBV28, the J gene TRBJ2-5; the D gene is possibly TRBD2 (5 bases). CDR1 MDHEN and CDR2 SYDVKM come from the germline V gene. V was clipped by 5 bases and J by 7 bases, with 14 bases between them. The CDR3 has 13 amino acids. CDR3 region: CASSPRSRGTQYF. As DNA, the CDR3 is TGTGCCAGCAGTCCCCGCTCCCGGGGGACCCAGTACTTC.

Concerning this clonotype itself: Given a much more abundant clone one base away, this may be a read error. This chain connects TRBV5-1 to TRBJ2-3; no clear D. Germline loops: CDR1 SGHRS, CDR2 YFSETQ. The CDR3 covers 14 residues. The V end was cut by 5 bases, the J end by 4 bases, with 14 bases between. Written as DNA, the CDR3 is TGCGCCAGCAGATCGGACGGATACGCAGATACGCAGTATTTT. Protein product: CASRSDGYADTQYF.

As concerns this clonotype: Sequence at one end of the junction differs from germline and may be a read error. This chain joins TRBV6-5 and TRBJ1-5; D gene unclear. The CDR3 consists of 14 residues. Germline CDR1 is MNHEY and CDR2 is SVGAGI. CDR3 nucleotides: TGTGCCAGTAGTTACCTACAGCGTGGTCAGCCCCAGCATTTT. It specifies CASSYLQRGQPQHF.

This clonotype was counted once. Its ends do not fully match the called genes, so a read error is possible. The genes are TRBV11-3 and TRBJ1-1; D is uncertain. The CDR3 spans 16 residues. Germline values: CDR1 SGHNT, CDR2 YENEEA. CDR3 coding DNA: TGTGCCAGCAGCCGCAGCAGAACAAATATGAACACTGAAGCTTCCTTT. Protein product: CASSRSRTNMNTEASF.

CDR3 sequence reads: CVISGNRSPLHF. The CDR3 nucleotides are TGTGTCATCAGCGGAAACAGGTCACCCCTCCACTTT. This chain joins TRBV13 and TRBJ1-6; TRBD1 might be the D (5 bases). Germline values: CDR1 PRHDT, CDR2 FYEKMQ (reference sequence). This CDR3 is 12 amino acids long.

There are many counts of this clonotype. The chain is built from TRBV10-2 and TRBJ2-5; 9 bases line up with TRBD2. CDR1 and CDR2 from the germline V gene are WSHSY and SAAADI. The V segment lost 6 bases and the J segment 1 base; nucleotides outside the gene matches: 0. This CDR3 has 13 residues. CDR3 sequence (DNA): TGCGCCAGCAGAGCGGGGGGCCAAGAGACCCAGTACTTC. Protein: CASRAGGQETQYF.

This clonotype was found a few times. A read error may be the cause here, since a much bigger clone is one base away. The chain links TRBV5-1 to TRBJ2-2, with D unclear. Trimming cost V 3 bases and J 3 bases, with 9 bases left between them. Germline lookup yields CDR1 SGHRS and CDR2 YFSETQ. The CDR3 contains 14 residues. DNA of the CDR3: TGCGCCAGCAGCTCGACGCTGGACACCGGGGAGCTGTTTTTT. Protein product: CASSSTLDTGELFF.

With respect to this clonotype: In this CDR3 the conserved last residue, phenylalanine or tryptophan, is missing, so a read error is likely. This chain connects TRBV28 to TRBJ1-5; D unresolved. Germline V gene lookup returns CDR1 MDHEN and CDR2 SYDVKM. The CDR3 is made up of 12 amino acids. The V gene lost 8 bases and the J gene lost 0 bases, with 5 bases spanning the gap. The CDR3 is CASATSNQPQHL. CDR3 DNA sequence: TGTGCCAGCGCGACTAGCAATCAGCCCCAGCATCTT.

This clonotype showed up just a few times. CDR3 loop: CASSPWGTGGTGANVLTF. As DNA, the CDR3 is TGCGCCAGCAGCCCTTGGGGGACAGGGGGCACTGGGGCCAACGTCCTGACTTTC. The chain joins TRBV5-1 to TRBJ2-6, with 12 bases aligning to TRBD1. The length of the CDR3 is 18 residues. V lost 4 bases, J lost 2 bases, and 7 bases stayed unmatched. The germline V gene has CDR1 SGHRS and CDR2 YFSETQ. The complete variable domain, with remaining parts taken from reference TRBV5-1 and TRBJ2-6, reads KAGVTQTPRYLIKTRGQQVTLSCSPISGHRSVSWYQQTPGQGLQFLFEYFSETQRNKGNFPGRFSGRQFSNSRSEMNVSTLELGDSALYLCASSPWGTGGTGANVLTFGAGSRLTVL.